This T cell receptor beta chain was retrieved from a study of shared clonotypes between healthy human individuals. Selected positively for CCR7 and CD45RO-negative, naive CD8 cells excluded terminally differentiated effector memory CD45RA+ cells. Replicate sorted-subset PCRs were loaded with around 220 ng DNA, 25,000 to 30,000 T cell genomes. Sequencing was performed with immunoSEQ multiplex PCR; in TCRdb, only in-frame clones are kept and a portion is missing. The sample has about 1.9 million clones; 85% to 95% are singletons. Looked up from germline, CDR1 is MNHNY and CDR2 is SVGAGI (reference sequence). V was shortened by 2 bases and J by 8 bases, with 9 bases between the two germline ends. This CDR3 is built from 12 residues.

This chain links TRBV6-6 with TRBJ1-2; D possibly corresponds to TRBD1 (5 bases). This TCR was recovered from a man aged 18 to 30 in good health. Some clones in this sample may be carry-over from other donors' samples. Sequencing was carried out using naive CD8+ T cells from PBMCs. CDR3 sequence: CASSYGGEGYTF. Written as DNA, the CDR3 is TGTGCCAGCAGTTACGGGGGGGAGGGCTACACCTTC.